These 8 T cell receptor beta chains were sequenced from one sample in a study of blood T cell repertoires in COVID-19. Sequencing used immunoSEQ multiplex PCR; TCRdb keeps in-frame clones, though not all of them. Here the sample spans about 330,000 clones, approximately 90% being singletons. Sequenced: peripheral blood. The receptors come from a woman aged 50 to 60 with active or convalescent COVID-19.

The chain uses TRBV27 and TRBJ2-7, with 8 bases fitting TRBD2. V lost 6 bases to trimming and J lost 3 bases; unmatched junction nucleotides: 4. The length of the CDR3 is 13 residues. Germline V gene sequence: CDR1 MNHEY, CDR2 SMNVEV (reference sequence). The CDR3 DNA reads TGTGCCAGCAGCAGCGGGAGACTCTACGAGCAGTACTTC. It encodes CASSSGRLYEQYF.

This sequence joins TRBV3-1 (or the pseudogene TRBV3-2) and TRBJ2-1; D is possibly TRBD2 (8 bases). The V and J ends lost 0 bases and 11 bases respectively, with 20 bases between them. In germline, CDR1 is LGHDT, CDR2 YNNKEL (reference sequence). The CDR3 totals 16 residues. In DNA form, the CDR3 reads TGTGCCAGCAGCCAAGAAGGGGGCGGGGGGCCCCGACAGCAGTTCTTC. Amino acid sequence: CASSQEGGGGPRQQFF.

This chain joins TRBV4-1 and TRBJ1-1; possible D gene TRBD1, 6 bases. CDR3 length: 15 residues. The V end lost 4 bases, the J end lost 0 bases, and 12 bases lay between the germline ends. Germline values: CDR1 MGHRA, CDR2 YSYEKL. The CDR3 DNA reads TGCGCCAGCAGCCTCTGGACAGACTTGAACACTGAAGCTTTCTTT. It translates to CASSLWTDLNTEAFF.

The chain joins TRBV30 to TRBJ2-7; D possibly corresponds to TRBD1 (7 bases). Deletions cut 3 bases from V and 7 bases from J, with 13 bases between. In germline, CDR1 is GTSNPN, CDR2 SVGIG (reference sequence). This CDR3 region has 12 residues. This CDR3 is CAWRTGTREQYF. The CDR3 DNA follows: TGTGCCTGGAGGACAGGGACTCGGGAGCAGTACTTC.

This clone was seen only once. For the CDR3, the DNA is TGTGCCAGTAGTCTTATGGACAGAAGCAATCAGCCCCAGCATTTT. Protein product: CASSLMDRSNQPQHF. V usage is TRBV19 and J usage is TRBJ1-5, with D possibly being TRBD1 (6 bases). CDR1 LNHDA and CDR2 SQIVND come from the germline V gene (reference sequence). This CDR3 region has 15 residues. Between the trimmed V and J ends, which lost 5 bases and 1 base, there was a span of 12 bases. Supplemented by reference TRBV19 and TRBJ1-5, the full variable domain reads DGGITQSPKYLFRKEGQNVTLSCEQNLNHDAMYWYRQDPGQGLRLIYYSQIVNDFQKGDIAEGYSVSREKKESFPLTVTSAQKNPTAFYLCASSLMDRSNQPQHFGDGTRLSIL.

This rearrangement joins TRBV28 to TRBJ2-1; 9 positions match TRBD2. The CDR3 runs to 14 residues. Looked up from germline, CDR1 is MDHEN and CDR2 is SYDVKM. V shed 2 bases and J 6 bases; nucleotides not matched to a gene: 2. CDR3 region: CASSLGLARNEQFF. The DNA for the CDR3 is TGTGCCAGCAGTTTAGGACTAGCGCGCAATGAGCAGTTCTTC.

The chain carries TRBV4-2 and TRBJ1-5; D uncertain. V lost 0 bases, J lost 2 bases, and 8 bases lay in between. The CDR3 is made up of 15 amino acids. CDR1 and CDR2 from the germline V gene are LGHNA and YNFKEQ. The CDR3: CASSQDARGNQPQHF. In DNA form, the CDR3 reads TGTGCCAGCAGCCAAGATGCCCGGGGCAATCAGCCCCAGCATTTT.

The chain uses TRBV28 and TRBJ2-5; 9 positions agree with TRBD2. The CDR3 length is 15 residues. Germline CDR1 reads MDHEN; CDR2 reads SYDVKM. With 3 bases clipped from V and 2 bases from J, the junction kept 4 bases outside the gene matches. In nucleotides, the CDR3 is TGTGCCAGCAGTTTCCTAGCGGGGAATCAAGAGACCCAGTACTTC. Amino acid sequence: CASSFLAGNQETQYF.